Below, one T cell receptor (beta chain) is given with its context. Its antigen is not identified. The CDR3 does not close with the conserved phenylalanine or tryptophan, likely indicating a read error. This sample was included in a study of T cell repertoires in cytomegalovirus infection. Study background: Recently identified HLA-C-restricted CMV epitopes and well-studied HLA-B-restricted CMV epitopes were used by the study. CMV infection together with matching HLA type was indicated by public TCR beta signatures.

TCRdb re-derived calls from the reads in MiXCR, one entry per CDR3 protein. The data hold about 770,000 distinct CDR3 sequences, with 25% to 30% observed a single time. Germline V gene sequence: CDR1 LGHNA, CDR2 YSLEER. There are 14 residues in the CDR3. V dropped 4 bases and J dropped 3; count of bases not matched to a gene: 2. The chain joins TRBV4-3 to TRBJ2-1; TRBD2 aligns across 8 bases. The input for sequencing was cultured CD8+ T cells from PBMCs, taken from culture after CMV antigen stimulation. The receptor was derived from a human donor in good health (CMV status not recorded). Some clones in this sample may be carry-over from other donors' samples. The CDR3 nucleotides read TGCGCCAGCAGCCCACTAGCGGACTACAATGAGCAGTTCTGC. Translation gives CASSPLADYNEQFC.